The rows below give T cell receptor beta chains drawn from one sample of a study of early T cells in non-severe SARS-CoV-2 infection. TCRdb ran MiXCR on the 5' RACE reads and lists one entry per CDR3 protein. Found here are about 76,000 distinct CDR3 sequences, about 11% of them singletons; the top ten hold around 4.7%. The specimen was whole blood. Receptor source: an adult who was a healthcare worker with PCR-confirmed SARS-CoV-2 infection or an uninfected control (not recorded which). CDR3s include the opening cysteine and the closing phenylalanine or tryptophan. The listing skips clone size in some rows; elsewhere it reads once, few, many or a size class.

>few|TRBV7-6|TRBJ2-3
CASSSGTGPGTQYF
>many|TRBV12-3/TRBV12-4|TRBJ2-7
CASSSVPRGYEQYF
>NA|TRBV6-4|TRBJ1-6
CASSEVAGNSPLHF
>few|TRBV27|TRBJ2-7
CASRGGGSYEQYF
>NA|TRBV20-1|TRBJ2-7
CSAIERVYDEQYF
>NA|TRBV5-1|TRBJ2-1
CASSLGPANEQFF
>NA|TRBV29-1|TRBJ2-7
CSGGTDYEQYF
>few|TRBV29-1|TRBJ2-7
CSVEESYEQYF
>many|TRBV7-9|TRBJ1-5
CASSPHGDNQPQHF
>NA|TRBV4-2|TRBJ1-5
CASSQFSDQPQHF
>many|TRBV6-1|TRBJ1-5
CASLPWYSNQPQHF
>few|TRBV12-3/TRBV12-4|TRBJ1-6
CASRTALEGGNSPLHF
>NA|TRBV7-9|TRBJ2-3
CASSSYRDRGQDTLYF
>many|TRBV4-2|TRBJ2-3
CASSQDRTDSTDTQYF
>NA|TRBV13|TRBJ2-7
CASSQYGIEDSYEQYF
>many|TRBV29-1|TRBJ2-7
CSVEVGRTYEQYF
>few|TRBV7-7|TRBJ2-2
CASRKRIGRNTGELFF
>many|TRBV7-2|TRBJ1-5
CASSLSANRNQPQHF
>many|TRBV7-8|TRBJ2-2
CASSLVGQGNTGELFF
>NA|TRBV5-5|TRBJ2-2
CASSFDRGFAGELFF
>NA|TRBV11-2|TRBJ1-2
CASSSASNYGYTF
>many|TRBV6-2/TRBV6-3|TRBJ2-1
CASRLLAGGPIEQFF
>few|TRBV6-2/TRBV6-3|TRBJ2-3
CASSYYVADTQYF
>few|TRBV20-1|TRBJ1-2
CSAAGGSSYGYTF
>few|TRBV27|TRBJ2-5
CASSGLGQGLKTQYF
>few|TRBV20-1|TRBJ1-3
CSAETARNTIYF
>few|TRBV9|TRBJ2-1
CASSGSLRRSYNEQFF
>NA|TRBV4-1|TRBJ2-3
CASSQDGGADTQYF
>NA|TRBV12-3/TRBV12-4|TRBJ1-1
CASRSTGRNTEAFF
>few|TRBV27|TRBJ2-1
CASSPTAGVNEQFF
>few|TRBV12-3/TRBV12-4|TRBJ1-2
CASRETLTGGYGYTF
>few|TRBV11-2|TRBJ1-2
CASSSGTGSYGYTF
>many|TRBV10-3|TRBJ2-3
CAISESMRQRGGVTDTQYF
>many|TRBV3-1|TRBJ2-2
CASRRGGTGELFF
>many|TRBV27|TRBJ1-4
CASRKGGGEKLFF
>NA|TRBV7-3|TRBJ2-1
CASSSQTNEQFF
>NA|TRBV10-2|TRBJ2-2
CASSEGQGAGGELFF
>NA|TRBV11-2|TRBJ2-6
CASSSFRDRTSSGANVLTF
>NA|TRBV3-1|TRBJ2-1
CASSQGLAGGNEQFF
>few|TRBV6-7|TRBJ2-2
CASSDPLGGELFF
>few|TRBV20-1|TRBJ1-5
CSAPSRGAGQPQHF
>few|TRBV13|TRBJ2-7
CASSLGTEQYF
>many|TRBV14|TRBJ2-2
CASSRRQAEATGELFF
>NA|TRBV6-5|TRBJ1-5
CASSYGGQGNQPQHF
>many|TRBV5-1|TRBJ2-1
CASSLAYETGYNEQFF
>NA|TRBV29-1|TRBJ2-1
CSATLTGHNEQFF
>NA|TRBV7-2|TRBJ2-3
CARTGAEGFTDTQYF
>NA|TRBV11-3|TRBJ2-1
CASSSRESEQFF
>few|TRBV9|TRBJ1-1
CASSVGPQAGSTEAFF
>many|TRBV12-3/TRBV12-4|TRBJ1-5
CASSLGFGDFISNQPQHF
>NA|TRBV11-3|TRBJ2-3
CASSLGSWDTDTQYF
>many|TRBV6-5|TRBJ2-5
CASSPTGRRMETQYF
>NA|TRBV7-8|TRBJ2-2
CASSQLTGLHGELFF
>medium-sized|TRBV6-5|TRBJ2-7
CASSYQGGREQYF
>NA|TRBV6-1|TRBJ1-1
CASSEIGGKRPPMNTEAFF
>NA|TRBV4-3|TRBJ2-1
CASSEVAYNEQFF